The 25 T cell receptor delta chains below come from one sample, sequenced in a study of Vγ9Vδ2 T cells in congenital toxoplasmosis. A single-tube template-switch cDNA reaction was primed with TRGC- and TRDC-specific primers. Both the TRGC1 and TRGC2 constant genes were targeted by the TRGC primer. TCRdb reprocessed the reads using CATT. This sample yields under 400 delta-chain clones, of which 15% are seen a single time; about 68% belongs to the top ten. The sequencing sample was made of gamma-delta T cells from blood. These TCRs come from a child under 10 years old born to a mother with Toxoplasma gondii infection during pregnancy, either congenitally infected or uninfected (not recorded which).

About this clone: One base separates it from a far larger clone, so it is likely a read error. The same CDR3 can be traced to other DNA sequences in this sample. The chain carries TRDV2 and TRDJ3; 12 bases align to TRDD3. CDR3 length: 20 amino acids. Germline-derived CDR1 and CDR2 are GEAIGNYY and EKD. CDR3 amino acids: CACDTAGGYASSWDTRQMFF. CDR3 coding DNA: TGTGCCTGCGACACCGCTGGGGGATACGCGAGCTCCTGGGACACCCGACAGATGTTTTTC.

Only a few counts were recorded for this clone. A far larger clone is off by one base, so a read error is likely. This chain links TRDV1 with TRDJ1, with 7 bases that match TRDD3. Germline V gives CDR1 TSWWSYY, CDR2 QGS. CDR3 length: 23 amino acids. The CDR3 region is CALGEPPFPYGLGGLGLTDKRIF. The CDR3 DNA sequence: TGTGCTCTTGGGGAACCCCCATTCCCATACGGGCTGGGGGGGCTTGGCCTCACCGATAAACGCATCTTT.

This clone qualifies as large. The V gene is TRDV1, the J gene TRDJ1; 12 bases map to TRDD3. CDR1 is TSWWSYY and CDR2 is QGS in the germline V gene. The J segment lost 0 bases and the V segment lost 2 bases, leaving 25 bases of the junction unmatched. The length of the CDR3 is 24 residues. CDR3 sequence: CALGERALMTDGSGGYGDTDKLIF. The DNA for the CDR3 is TGTGCTCTTGGGGAAAGGGCCCTCATGACGGACGGCTCTGGGGGATACGGGGACACCGATAAACTCATCTTT.

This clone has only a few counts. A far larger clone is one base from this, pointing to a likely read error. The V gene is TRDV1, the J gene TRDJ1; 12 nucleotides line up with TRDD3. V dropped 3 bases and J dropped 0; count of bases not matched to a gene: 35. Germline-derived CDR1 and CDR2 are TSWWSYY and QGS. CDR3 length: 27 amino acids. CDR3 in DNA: TGTGCTCTTGGGGATCTGGGGATTCCTACGTTTTGTGGACCTGGGGGATACGCCGAAGGGTACACCGATAAACTCATCTTT. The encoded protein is CALGDLGIPTFCGPGGYAEGYTDKLIF.

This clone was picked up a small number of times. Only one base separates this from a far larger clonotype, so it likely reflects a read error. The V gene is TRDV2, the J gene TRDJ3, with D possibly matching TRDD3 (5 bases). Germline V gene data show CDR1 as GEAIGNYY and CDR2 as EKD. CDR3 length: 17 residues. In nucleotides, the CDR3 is TGTGCCTGTGACACCGCCGGGGAATCCTGGGACATCCGACAGATGTTTTTC. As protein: CACDTAGESWDIRQMFF.

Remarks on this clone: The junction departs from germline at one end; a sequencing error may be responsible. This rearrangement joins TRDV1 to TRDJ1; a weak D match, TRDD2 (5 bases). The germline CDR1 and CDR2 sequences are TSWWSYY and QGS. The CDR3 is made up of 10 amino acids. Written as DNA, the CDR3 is TGTGCTCTTGGGGAAGTCCGTCTTACCTTC. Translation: CALGEVRLTF.

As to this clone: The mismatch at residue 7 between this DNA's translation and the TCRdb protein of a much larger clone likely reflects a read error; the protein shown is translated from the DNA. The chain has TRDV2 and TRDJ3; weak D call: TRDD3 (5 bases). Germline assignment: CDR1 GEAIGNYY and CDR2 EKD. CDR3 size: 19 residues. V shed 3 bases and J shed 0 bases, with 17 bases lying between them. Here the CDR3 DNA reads TGTGCCTGTGACCAATACTTGGGGTCCGACTCCTGGGACACCCGACAGATGTTTTTC. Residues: CACDQYLGSDSWDTRQMFF.

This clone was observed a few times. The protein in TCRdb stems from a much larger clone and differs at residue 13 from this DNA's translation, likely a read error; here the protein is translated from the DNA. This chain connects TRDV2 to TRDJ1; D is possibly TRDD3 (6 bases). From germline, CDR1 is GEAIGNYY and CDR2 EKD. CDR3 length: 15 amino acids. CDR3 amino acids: CACDKAGDHTDKRIF. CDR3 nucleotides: TGTGCCTGTGACAAAGCTGGGGACCACACCGATAAACGCATCTTT.

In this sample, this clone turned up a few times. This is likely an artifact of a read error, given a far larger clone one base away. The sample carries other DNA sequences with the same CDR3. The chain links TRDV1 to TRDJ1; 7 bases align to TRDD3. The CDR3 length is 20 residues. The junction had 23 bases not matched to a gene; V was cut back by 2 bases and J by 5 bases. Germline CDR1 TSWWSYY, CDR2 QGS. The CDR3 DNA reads TGTGCTCTTGGGGAAGGGCAATACTACGATCACTGGGGAATACGGGATAAACTCATCTTT. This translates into CALGEGQYYDHWGIRDKLIF.

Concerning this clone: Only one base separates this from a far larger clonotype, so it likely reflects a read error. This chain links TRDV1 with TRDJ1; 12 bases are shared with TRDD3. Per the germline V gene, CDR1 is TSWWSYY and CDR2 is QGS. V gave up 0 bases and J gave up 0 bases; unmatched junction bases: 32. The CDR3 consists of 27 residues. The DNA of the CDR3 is TGTGCTCTTGGGGAACTGGGGATTCCTACGTTTTGTGGACCTGGGGGATACGACGAAGGGTACACCGATAAACTCATCTTT. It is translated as CALGELGIPTFCGPGGYDEGYTDKLIF.

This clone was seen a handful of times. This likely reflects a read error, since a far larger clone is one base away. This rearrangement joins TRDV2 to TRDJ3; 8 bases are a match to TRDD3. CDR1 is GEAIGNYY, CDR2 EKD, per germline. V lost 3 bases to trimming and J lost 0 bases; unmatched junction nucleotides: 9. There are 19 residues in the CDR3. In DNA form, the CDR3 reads TGTGCCTGTGACCAAGACTGGGGGTCCGACTCCTGGGACACCCGACAGATGTTTTTC. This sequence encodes CACDQDWGSDSWDTRQMFF.

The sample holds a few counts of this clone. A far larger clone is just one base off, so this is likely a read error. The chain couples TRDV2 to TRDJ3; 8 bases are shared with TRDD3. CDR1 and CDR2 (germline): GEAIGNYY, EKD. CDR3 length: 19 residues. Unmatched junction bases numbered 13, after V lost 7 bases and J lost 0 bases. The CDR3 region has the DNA TGTGCCTGGGACCAATACTGGGGGTCCGACTCCTGGGACACCCGACAGATGTTTTTC. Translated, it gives CAWDQYWGSDSWDTRQMFF.

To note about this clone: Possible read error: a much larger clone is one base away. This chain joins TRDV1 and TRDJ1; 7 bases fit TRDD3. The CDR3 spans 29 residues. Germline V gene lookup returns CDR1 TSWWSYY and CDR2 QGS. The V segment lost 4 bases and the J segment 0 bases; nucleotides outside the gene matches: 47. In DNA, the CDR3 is TGTGCTCTTGGGGCACCCCCTCCCCCCATTACCGACCTTTGTACGTACCGACGGGGGGATCCTCCCAACACCGATAAACTCATCTTT. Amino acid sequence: CALGAPPPPITDLCTYRRGDPPNTDKLIF.

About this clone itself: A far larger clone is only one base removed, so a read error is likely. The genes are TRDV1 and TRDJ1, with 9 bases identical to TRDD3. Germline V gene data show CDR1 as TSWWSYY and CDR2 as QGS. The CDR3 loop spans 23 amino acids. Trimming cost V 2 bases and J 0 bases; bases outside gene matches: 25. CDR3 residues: CALGEWGVGDSLLGDSYTDKLIF. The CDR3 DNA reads TGTGCTCTTGGGGAATGGGGCGTGGGGGACTCCCTACTGGGGGACTCGTACACCGATAAACTCATCTTT.

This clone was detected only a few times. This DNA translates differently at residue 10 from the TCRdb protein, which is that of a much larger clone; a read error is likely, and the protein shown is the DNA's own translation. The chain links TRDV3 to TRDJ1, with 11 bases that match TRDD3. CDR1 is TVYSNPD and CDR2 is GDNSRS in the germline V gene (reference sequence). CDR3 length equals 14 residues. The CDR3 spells CAFWGILFTNKLIF. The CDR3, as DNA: TGTGCCTTCTGGGGGATACTGTTCACCAATAAACTCATCTTT. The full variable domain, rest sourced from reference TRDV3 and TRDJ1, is CDKVTQSSPDQTVASGSEVVLLCTYDTVYSNPDLFWYRIRPDYSFQFVFYGDNSRSEGADFTQGRFSVKHILTQKAFHLVISPVRTEDSATYYCAFWGILFTNKLIFGKGTRVTVEP.

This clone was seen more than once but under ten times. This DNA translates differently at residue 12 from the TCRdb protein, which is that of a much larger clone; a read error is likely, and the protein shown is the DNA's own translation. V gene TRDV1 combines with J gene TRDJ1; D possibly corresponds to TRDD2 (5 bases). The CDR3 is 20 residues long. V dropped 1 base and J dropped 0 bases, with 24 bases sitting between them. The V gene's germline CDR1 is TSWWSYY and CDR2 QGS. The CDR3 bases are TGTGCTCTTGGGGAACGGCTTGGGCCTTTCTTCCGCTCTTACACCGATAAACTCATCTTT. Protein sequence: CALGERLGPFFRSYTDKLIF.

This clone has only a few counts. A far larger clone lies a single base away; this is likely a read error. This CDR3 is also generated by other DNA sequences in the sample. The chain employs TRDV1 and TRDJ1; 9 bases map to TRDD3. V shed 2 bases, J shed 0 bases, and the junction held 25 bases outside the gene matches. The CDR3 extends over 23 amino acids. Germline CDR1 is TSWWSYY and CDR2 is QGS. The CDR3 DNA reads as TGTGCTCTTGGGGAATGGGGCTTGGGGGACTCCCTACTGGGGGACTCATACACCGATAAACTCATCTTT. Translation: CALGEWGLGDSLLGDSYTDKLIF.

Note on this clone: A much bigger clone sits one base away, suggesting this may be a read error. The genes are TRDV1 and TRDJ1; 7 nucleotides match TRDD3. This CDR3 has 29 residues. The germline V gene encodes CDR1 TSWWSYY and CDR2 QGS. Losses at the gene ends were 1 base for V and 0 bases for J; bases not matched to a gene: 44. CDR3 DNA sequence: TGTGCTCTTGGGGAACCCCCTCCCCCCATTTCCGACCTTTGTACGTACCGACGGGGGGATCCTCCCAACACCGATAAACTCATCTTT. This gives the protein CALGEPPPPISDLCTYRRGDPPNTDKLIF.

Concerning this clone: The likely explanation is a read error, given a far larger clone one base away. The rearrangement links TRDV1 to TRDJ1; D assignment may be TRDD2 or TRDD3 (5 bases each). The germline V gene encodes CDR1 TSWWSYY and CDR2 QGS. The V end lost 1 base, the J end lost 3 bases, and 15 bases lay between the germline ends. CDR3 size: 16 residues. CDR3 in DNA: TGTGCTCTTGGGGAACCCCCGTTCCTGGGATCCGATAAACTCATCTTT. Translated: CALGEPPFLGSDKLIF.

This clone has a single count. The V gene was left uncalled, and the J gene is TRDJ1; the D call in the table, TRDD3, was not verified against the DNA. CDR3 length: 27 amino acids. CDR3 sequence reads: CSGINAEYMGVKLCSTVTGGYTDKLIF. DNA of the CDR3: TGCAGTGGTATCAACGCAGAATACATGGGGGTAAAGCTCTGTAGCACTGTGACTGGGGGGTACACCGATAAACTCATCTTT.

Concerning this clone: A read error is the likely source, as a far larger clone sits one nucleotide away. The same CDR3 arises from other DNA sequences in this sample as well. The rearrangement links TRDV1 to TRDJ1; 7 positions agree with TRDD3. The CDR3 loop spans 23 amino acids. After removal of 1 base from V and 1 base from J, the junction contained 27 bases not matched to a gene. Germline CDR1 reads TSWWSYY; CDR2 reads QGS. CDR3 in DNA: TGTGCTCTTGGGGAACCCCCATTCCCATACGGGCTGGGGGGGCTTGGTCTCACCGATAAACTCATCTTT. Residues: CALGEPPFPYGLGGLGLTDKLIF.

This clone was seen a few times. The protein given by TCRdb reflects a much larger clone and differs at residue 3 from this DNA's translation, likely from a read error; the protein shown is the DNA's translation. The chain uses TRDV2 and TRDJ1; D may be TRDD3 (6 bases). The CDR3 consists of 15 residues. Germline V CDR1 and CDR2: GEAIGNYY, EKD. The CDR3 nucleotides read TGTGCCAGTGACAAAGCTGGGGACCACACCGATAAACTCATCTTT. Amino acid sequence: CASDKAGDHTDKLIF.

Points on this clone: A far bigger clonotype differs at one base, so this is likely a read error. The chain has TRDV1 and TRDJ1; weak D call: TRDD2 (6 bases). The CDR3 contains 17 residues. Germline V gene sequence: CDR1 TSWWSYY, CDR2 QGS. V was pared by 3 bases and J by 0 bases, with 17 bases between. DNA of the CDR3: TGTGCTCTTGGGGACTGGTGGTCTTCCTCTTACACCGATAAACTCATCTTT. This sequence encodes CALGDWWSSSYTDKLIF.

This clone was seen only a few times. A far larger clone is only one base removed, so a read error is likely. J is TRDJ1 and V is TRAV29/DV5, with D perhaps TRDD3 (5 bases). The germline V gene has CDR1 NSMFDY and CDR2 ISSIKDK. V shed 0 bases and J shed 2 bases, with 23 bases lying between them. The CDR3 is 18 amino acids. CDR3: CAASDGHRREGVTDKLIF. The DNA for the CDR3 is TGTGCAGCAAGCGATGGACATAGACGAGAGGGGGTTACCGATAAACTCATCTTT.

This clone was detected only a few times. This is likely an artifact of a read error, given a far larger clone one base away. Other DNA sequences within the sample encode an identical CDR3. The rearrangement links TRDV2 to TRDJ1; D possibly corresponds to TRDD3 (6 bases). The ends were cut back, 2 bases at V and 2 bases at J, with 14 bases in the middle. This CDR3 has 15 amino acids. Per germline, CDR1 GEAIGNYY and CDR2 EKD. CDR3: CACDKAGDHTDKLIF. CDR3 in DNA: TGTGCCTGTGACAAAGCTGGGGACCATACCGATAAACTCATCTTT.